The clone carrying this TCR beta chain was counted ten times or more. The antigen is not known. This specimen comes from a study of response to subunit inactivated influenza vaccine. Study results and limitations: New T cells are recruited in small numbers by each seasonal influenza vaccination, according to the authors' suggestion.

MiXCR, run by TCRdb on the RT-PCR reads, gives a single entry per CDR3 protein. Of more than 450,000 distinct CDR3 sequences in the sample, 6.5% to 8% were seen once. The germline V gene has CDR1 MDHEN and CDR2 SYDVKM. The V end was cut by 10 bases, the J end by 0 bases, with 4 bases between. CDR3 length: 10 amino acids. The material was PBMCs from blood, obtained around 25 months after vaccination. The chain has TRBV28 and TRBJ2-7; D is ambiguous. The sequence came from a man between 50 and 70 years old who received an inactivated influenza vaccine. The CDR3, as DNA: TGTGCCACGTCCTCCTACGAGCAGTACTTC. Its protein product is CATSSYEQYF.